This is a list of T cell receptor beta chains from one sample in a study of blood T cell repertoires in COVID-19. Clones were sequenced by immunoSEQ multiplex PCR, and TCRdb holds only the in-frame ones, with some missing. The sample holds 250,000 to 300,000 clones, around 92% seen once. What was sequenced was PBMCs or T cells enriched from blood (not recorded which). The source is an older woman who had recovered from COVID-19. Each CDR3 is given with its conserved first and last residue. Each record gives: CDR3 protein, CDR3 DNA, clone size, V gene, D gene, J gene. A D gene is named only where the DNA matches it firmly. For some rows the clone size is stated as once, few or many, or as a class when expanded; others skip it.

CDR3: CASSSGGQTFGELFF; DNA: TGTGCCAGCAGCTCCGGCGGACAGACCTTCGGGGAGCTGTTTTTT; size: -; V: TRBV7-3; D: -; J: TRBJ2-2
CDR3: CASRGIAGSSYEQYF; DNA: TGTGCCAGCAGGGGAATAGCGGGGAGCTCCTACGAGCAGTACTTC; size: -; V: TRBV7-2; D: TRBD2; J: TRBJ2-7
CDR3: CASSVDFLGAGVADTQYF; DNA: TGTGCCAGCAGCGTAGACTTTCTGGGGGCAGGCGTGGCAGATACGCAGTATTTT; size: few; V: TRBV9; D: -; J: TRBJ2-3
CDR3: CASSLKTSGGSTLYNEQFF; DNA: TGCGCCAGCAGCCTAAAGACTAGCGGGGGTTCAACACTCTACAATGAGCAGTTCTTC; size: -; V: TRBV5-1; D: TRBD2; J: TRBJ2-1
CDR3: CASSPGSNRPNQPQHF; DNA: TGTGCCAGCTCACCAGGCAGCAACAGGCCGAATCAGCCCCAGCATTTT; size: -; V: TRBV18; D: -; J: TRBJ1-5
CDR3: CASSFQTGKYSGNTIYF; DNA: TGTGCCAGCAGCTTCCAGACAGGCAAATACTCTGGAAACACCATATATTTT; size: -; V: TRBV7-8; D: -; J: TRBJ1-3
CDR3: CASSLGVVSEQYF; DNA: TGTGCCAGCAGCCTCGGTGTGGTCTCCGAGCAGTACTTC; size: -; V: TRBV11-2; D: -; J: TRBJ2-7
CDR3: CASSVGTGGDEAFF; DNA: TGTGCCAGCAGCGTAGGGACAGGGGGCGATGAAGCTTTCTTT; size: -; V: TRBV7-8; D: TRBD1; J: TRBJ1-1
CDR3: CASSQGSGGPGTGELFF; DNA: TGTGCCAGCAGCCAAGGGAGCGGGGGGCCAGGAACCGGGGAGCTGTTTTTT; size: -; V: TRBV4-2; D: TRBD2; J: TRBJ2-2
CDR3: CASSPTSGGGLETQYF; DNA: TGTGCCAGCAGCCCGACTAGCGGGGGGGGCCTGGAGACCCAGTACTTC; size: -; V: TRBV7-8; D: TRBD2; J: TRBJ2-5
CDR3: CASSLGESPLHF; DNA: TGTGCCAGCAGCCTAGGGGAATCACCCCTCCACTTT; size: -; V: TRBV3-1/TRBV3-2; D: -; J: TRBJ1-6
CDR3: CASSPSGGPYSFSEQFF; DNA: TGCGCCAGCAGCCCGTCGGGGGGGCCCTATTCTTTCAGTGAGCAGTTCTTC; size: -; V: TRBV5-1; D: TRBD2; J: TRBJ2-1
CDR3: CASSFSVRRSLNNSPLHF; DNA: TGTGCCAGCAGCTTCTCGGTCCGCCGTAGCCTGAATAATTCACCCCTCCACTTT; size: -; V: TRBV11-2; D: -; J: TRBJ1-6
CDR3: CASSSTSGRASSYNEQFF; DNA: TGTGCCAGCAGTTCGACTAGCGGGAGGGCCTCGTCCTACAATGAGCAGTTCTTC; size: -; V: TRBV28; D: TRBD2; J: TRBJ2-1
CDR3: CASSFVGGVDGYTF; DNA: TGCGCCAGCAGCTTTGTTGGAGGAGTTGATGGCTACACCTTC; size: -; V: TRBV5-1; D: -; J: TRBJ1-2
CDR3: CASSQEYGRNEQFF; DNA: TGTGCCAGCAGCCAAGAATACGGCAGGAATGAGCAGTTCTTC; size: -; V: TRBV3-1/TRBV3-2; D: -; J: TRBJ2-1
CDR3: CATSDFWDRDYSNQPQHF; DNA: TGTGCCACCAGTGATTTTTGGGACAGGGACTATAGCAATCAGCCCCAGCATTTT; size: -; V: TRBV24-1; D: TRBD1; J: TRBJ1-5
CDR3: CASSLTGGGWGQYF; DNA: TGTGCCAGCAGTTTGACGGGGGGCGGCTGGGGGCAGTACTTC; size: -; V: TRBV28; D: -; J: TRBJ2-7
CDR3: CASRESVHDEQYF; DNA: TGTGCCAGCAGAGAATCAGTACACGACGAGCAGTACTTC; size: -; V: TRBV27; D: -; J: TRBJ2-7
CDR3: CASSDLQGAYEQYF; DNA: TGCGCCAGCAGTGACCTACAGGGGGCTTACGAGCAGTACTTC; size: -; V: TRBV10-2; D: TRBD1; J: TRBJ2-7
CDR3: CASSQDARGLTYEQYF; DNA: TGCGCCAGCAGCCAAGATGCCCGTGGGCTAACCTACGAGCAGTACTTC; size: -; V: TRBV4-1; D: -; J: TRBJ2-7
CDR3: CASSRLTGDTLGDTQYF; DNA: TGTGCCAGCAGCCGACTCACAGGGGACACCCTCGGAGATACGCAGTATTTT; size: -; V: TRBV28; D: TRBD1; J: TRBJ2-3
CDR3: CASSPGTGTGYTF; DNA: TGTGCCAGCAGTCCGGGGACAGGGACTGGCTACACCTTC; size: -; V: TRBV12-3/TRBV12-4; D: TRBD1; J: TRBJ1-2
CDR3: CSASPTRGRNSPLHF; DNA: TGCAGTGCTAGTCCCACGCGGGGCAGAAATTCACCCCTCCACTTT; size: once; V: TRBV20-1; D: -; J: TRBJ1-6
CDR3: CASSAPQGAHEQYF; DNA: TGTGCCAGCAGTGCCCCACAGGGGGCGCACGAGCAGTACTTC; size: -; V: TRBV28; D: TRBD1; J: TRBJ2-7
CDR3: CASREEGSNQPQHF; DNA: TGTGCCAGCAGGGAAGAGGGGAGCAATCAGCCCCAGCATTTT; size: -; V: TRBV2; D: -; J: TRBJ1-5
CDR3: CASSLVTGGVDTQYF; DNA: TGTGCCAGCAGCTTAGTAACAGGGGGCGTAGATACGCAGTATTTT; size: -; V: TRBV7-9; D: TRBD1; J: TRBJ2-3
CDR3: CASSSRVGNQPQHF; DNA: TGTGCCAGTAGTAGCAGGGTCGGCAATCAGCCCCAGCATTTT; size: -; V: TRBV19; D: -; J: TRBJ1-5
CDR3: CSAGGASTGGGEKLFF; DNA: TGCAGCGCTGGAGGGGCTAGTACAGGGGGCGGTGAAAAACTGTTTTTT; size: -; V: TRBV29-1; D: TRBD1; J: TRBJ1-4
CDR3: CATSINRGYEQYF; DNA: TGTGCCACCAGCATAAACAGGGGCTACGAGCAGTACTTC; size: -; V: TRBV15; D: TRBD1; J: TRBJ2-7
CDR3: CASSQDLGARGPNEKLFF; DNA: TGCGCCAGCAGCCAAGATCTTGGGGCAAGGGGCCCTAATGAAAAACTGTTTTTT; size: -; V: TRBV4-1; D: -; J: TRBJ1-4
CDR3: CASSQWAGVNSYEQYF; DNA: TGTGCCAGCAGCCAATGGGCGGGAGTGAACTCCTACGAGCAGTACTTC; size: few; V: TRBV3-1/TRBV3-2; D: TRBD2; J: TRBJ2-7
CDR3: CASSKCPAGGLSPEQFF; DNA: TGTGCCAGCAGCAAATGCCCAGCGGGAGGGCTTTCGCCTGAGCAGTTCTTC; size: -; V: TRBV21-1; D: -; J: TRBJ2-1
CDR3: CASSPGQGGYNEQFF; DNA: TGCGCCAGCAGCCCCGGACAGGGGGGGTACAATGAGCAGTTCTTC; size: -; V: TRBV5-1; D: TRBD1; J: TRBJ2-1
CDR3: CASSHGTVGRETQYF; DNA: TGTGCCAGCAGCCATGGGACTGTGGGGAGGGAGACCCAGTACTTC; size: -; V: TRBV11-2; D: -; J: TRBJ2-5
CDR3: CASSTGTSGGEVWETQYF; DNA: TGTGCCAGCAGCACCGGGACTAGCGGGGGGGAGGTCTGGGAGACCCAGTACTTC; size: -; V: TRBV9; D: TRBD2; J: TRBJ2-5
CDR3: CASSGRSSGRGETQYF; DNA: TGTGCCAGCAGTGGGAGGTCTAGCGGGAGGGGAGAGACCCAGTACTTC; size: -; V: TRBV2; D: TRBD2; J: TRBJ2-5
CDR3: CASSSRGEGVEQFF; DNA: TGTGCCAGCAGTTCCAGGGGCGAGGGTGTTGAGCAGTTCTTC; size: -; V: TRBV28; D: -; J: TRBJ2-1
CDR3: CASSLGLADTDTQYF; DNA: TGTGCCAGCAGCTTGGGACTAGCGGACACAGATACGCAGTATTTT; size: -; V: TRBV5-5; D: TRBD2; J: TRBJ2-3
CDR3: CASTGSNEAFF; DNA: TGTGCCAGCACCGGTTCGAATGAAGCTTTCTTT; size: -; V: TRBV12-3/TRBV12-4; D: -; J: TRBJ1-1
CDR3: CASSQAGGVTGELFF; DNA: TGCGCCAGCAGCCAAGCAGGGGGAGTCACCGGGGAGCTGTTTTTT; size: -; V: TRBV4-1; D: TRBD1; J: TRBJ2-2
CDR3: CATSEAGASSYEQYF; DNA: TGTGCCACCAGCGAGGCAGGGGCGAGCTCCTACGAGCAGTACTTC; size: -; V: TRBV15; D: -; J: TRBJ2-7
CDR3: CAWSRFGGRVETQYF; DNA: TGTGCCTGGAGTCGGTTTGGCGGGAGGGTGGAGACCCAGTACTTC; size: -; V: TRBV30; D: TRBD2; J: TRBJ2-5
CDR3: CASVPGGMNTEAFF; DNA: TGTGCCAGCGTTCCAGGGGGGATGAACACTGAAGCTTTCTTT; size: -; V: TRBV28; D: TRBD1; J: TRBJ1-1
CDR3: CASSQDPGSGLNNEQFF; DNA: TGTGCCAGCAGCCAAGATCCGGGTAGCGGCCTAAACAATGAGCAGTTCTTC; size: -; V: TRBV4-2; D: -; J: TRBJ2-1
CDR3: CASSYGGTGEGTQYF; DNA: TGTGCCAGCAGTTACGGGGGGACAGGTGAAGGGACCCAGTACTTC; size: -; V: TRBV6-5; D: TRBD1; J: TRBJ2-5
CDR3: CASSQWGTGGTDTQYF; DNA: TGCGCCAGCAGCCAATGGGGGACAGGGGGTACAGATACGCAGTATTTT; size: -; V: TRBV4-1; D: TRBD1; J: TRBJ2-3
CDR3: CASSPRDTPDTGELFF; DNA: TGTGCCAGCAGCCCACGAGATACCCCCGACACCGGGGAGCTGTTTTTT; size: -; V: TRBV3-1/TRBV3-2; D: -; J: TRBJ2-2
CDR3: CASSLEGAGVETQYF; DNA: TGTGCCAGCAGCTTAGAGGGAGCGGGAGTAGAGACCCAGTACTTC; size: -; V: TRBV7-2; D: TRBD2; J: TRBJ2-5
CDR3: CASRFTSGGVTDTQYF; DNA: TGTGCCAGCCGATTTACTAGCGGGGGAGTAACAGATACGCAGTATTTT; size: -; V: TRBV11-2; D: TRBD2; J: TRBJ2-3
CDR3: CATINRVNTEAFF; DNA: TGTGCCACTATCAACAGGGTGAACACTGAAGCTTTCTTT; size: once; V: TRBV19; D: -; J: TRBJ1-1
CDR3: CASSGIAGPTAGTQYF; DNA: TGTGCCAGCAGCGGAATTGCGGGCCCTACGGCGGGTACGCAGTATTTT; size: few; V: TRBV7-9; D: -; J: TRBJ2-3
CDR3: CATSRRVSGARTDTQYF; DNA: TGTGCCACCAGCAGGAGGGTTAGCGGGGCGCGCACAGATACGCAGTATTTT; size: -; V: TRBV15; D: TRBD2; J: TRBJ2-3
CDR3: CASSLGDNIPQHF; DNA: TGTGCCAGCAGCTTAGGGGACAACATACCCCAGCATTTT; size: -; V: TRBV13; D: -; J: TRBJ1-5
CDR3: CSAMGGGRSSYNEQFF; DNA: TGCAGCGCTATGGGGGGGGGCCGCAGCTCCTACAATGAGCAGTTCTTC; size: -; V: TRBV29-1; D: -; J: TRBJ2-1
CDR3: CAISDSMGYSNQPQHF; DNA: TGTGCCATCAGTGATTCCATGGGCTATAGCAATCAGCCCCAGCATTTT; size: -; V: TRBV10-3; D: -; J: TRBJ1-5